The clone carrying this T cell receptor beta chain occurred a few times. The antigen remains unidentified. The germline V gene encodes CDR1 SQVTM and CDR2 ANQGSEA. This CDR3 spans 12 amino acids. Trimming shortened V by 7 bases and J by 0 bases, and 9 bases separated the two germline ends. The sample is drawn from a study of CD8 T cell repertoires and HIV-1 epitope variants. About the study: Controls were a CMV, EBV and flu pool, Ebola AY9, and no peptide. Cultures ran 10 days, with IL-2, IL-7 and IL-15 added on days 3 and 7. Enriched T cells were co-cultured with equal autologous T cell-negative cells.

Assay: immunoSEQ multiplex PCR; the TCRdb copy retains only in-frame clones and omits some. The sample shows some 4,600 clones, more than 65% of them seen only once. Sequencing used cultured CD8+ T cells derived from PBMCs. This sequence joins TRBV29-1 and TRBJ1-1; D ambiguous. The sequence derives from a male donor with HIV. DNA for the CDR3: TGCAGCGCTTACAGACTGAACACTGAAGCTTTCTTT. Translation: CSAYRLNTEAFF.